The 5 T cell receptor beta chains reported below all come from one sample, sequenced in a study of beta chain features in type 1 diabetes listed by TCRdb under 2018. General study outcomes and caveats: In all four CD4+ subsets, TCRB CDR3 length was moderately but significantly shorter in type 1 diabetes patients.

These receptors are not linked to any known antigen. The library was prepared using the immunoSEQ multiplex PCR assay. The entire isolated RNA was reverse transcribed using the High Capacity cDNA Reverse Transcription Kit, and thus expressed TCRB transcripts were sequenced. In its TCRdb copy, this immuneACCESS table keeps in-frame sequences only and misses some clones. Where compared with another copy, unresolved V genes explain less than half of these, and the others have no known cause. This sample is represented by 250,000 or so clones; 20% of them were singletons. The ten largest clones add up to around 0.028% of the sample. The sample was naive CD4+ T cells from blood. The cell subset or site label here, explained by the study, means: true naive CD4+ T cells. These TCRs come from a middle-aged woman with type 1 diabetes.

The V gene is TRBV5-1, the J gene TRBJ1-2; D possibly corresponds to TRBD1 (5 bases). The CDR3 runs to 12 residues. In germline, CDR1 is SGHRS, CDR2 YFSETQ. V was trimmed by 4 bases and J by 3 bases, leaving 7 bases between them. CDR3 sequence: CASSPQDYGYTF. CDR3 sequence (DNA): TGCGCCAGCAGCCCACAGGACTATGGCTACACCTTC. Full variable domain (rest looked up from reference TRBV5-1 and TRBJ1-2): KAGVTQTPRYLIKTRGQQVTLSCSPISGHRSVSWYQQTPGQGLQFLFEYFSETQRNKGNFPGRFSGRQFSNSRSEMNVSTLELGDSALYLCASSPQDYGYTFGSGTRLTVV.

The chain carries TRBV2 and TRBJ1-4, with TRBD1 identical over 7 bases. The germline CDR1 and CDR2 sequences are SNHLY and FYNNEI. The J segment lost 8 bases and the V segment lost 6 bases, leaving 12 bases of the junction unmatched. This CDR3 region has 15 residues. The CDR3 coding sequence is TGTGCCAGCAGATCCACAGGGGCCCTGGGGGAAAAACTGTTTTTT. Translated, it gives CASRSTGALGEKLFF.

The chain employs TRBV7-9 and TRBJ1-2; perhaps TRBD1 as D (5 bases). Trimming cost V 6 bases and J 3 bases, with 11 bases left between them. This CDR3 has 13 residues. Germline V gene sequence: CDR1 SEHNR, CDR2 FQNEAQ (reference sequence). The CDR3 bases are TGTGCCAGCAGACCCGACAGCGACTATGGCTACACCTTC. Residues: CASRPDSDYGYTF.

The genes are TRBV29-1 and TRBJ2-5, with D maybe TRBD2 (6 bases). Germline assignment: CDR1 SQVTM and CDR2 ANQGSEA. With 5 bases removed from V and 1 base from J, the gap between germline ends came to 17 bases. This CDR3 region has 15 residues. The CDR3 reads CSVRGMGGIQETQYF. The CDR3 DNA reads as TGCAGCGTTCGGGGTATGGGGGGAATCCAAGAGACCCAGTACTTC.

This clone was observed a few times. The V gene is TRBV11-2, the J gene TRBJ1-1; D possibly corresponds to TRBD1 (5 bases). V was trimmed by 0 bases and J by 4 bases, leaving 9 bases between them. Looked up from germline, CDR1 is SGHAT and CDR2 is FQNNGV. The CDR3 covers 14 residues. The chain's CDR3 is CASSLEVRGTEAFF. CDR3 nucleotides: TGTGCCAGCAGCTTAGAGGTTAGGGGCACTGAAGCTTTCTTT.